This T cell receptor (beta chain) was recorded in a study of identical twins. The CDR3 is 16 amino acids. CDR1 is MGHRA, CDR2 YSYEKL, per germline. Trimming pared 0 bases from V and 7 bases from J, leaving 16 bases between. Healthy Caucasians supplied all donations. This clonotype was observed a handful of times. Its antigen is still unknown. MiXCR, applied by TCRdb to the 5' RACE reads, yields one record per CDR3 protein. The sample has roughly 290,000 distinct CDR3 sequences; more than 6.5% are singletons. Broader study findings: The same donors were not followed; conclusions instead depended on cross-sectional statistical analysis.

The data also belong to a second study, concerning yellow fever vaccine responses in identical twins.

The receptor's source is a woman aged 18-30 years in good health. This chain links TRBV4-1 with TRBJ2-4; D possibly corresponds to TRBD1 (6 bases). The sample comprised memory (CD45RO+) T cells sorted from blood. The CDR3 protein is CASSQDQGGIGNIQYF. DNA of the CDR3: TGCGCCAGCAGCCAAGATCAAGGGGGAATCGGGAACATTCAGTACTTC.